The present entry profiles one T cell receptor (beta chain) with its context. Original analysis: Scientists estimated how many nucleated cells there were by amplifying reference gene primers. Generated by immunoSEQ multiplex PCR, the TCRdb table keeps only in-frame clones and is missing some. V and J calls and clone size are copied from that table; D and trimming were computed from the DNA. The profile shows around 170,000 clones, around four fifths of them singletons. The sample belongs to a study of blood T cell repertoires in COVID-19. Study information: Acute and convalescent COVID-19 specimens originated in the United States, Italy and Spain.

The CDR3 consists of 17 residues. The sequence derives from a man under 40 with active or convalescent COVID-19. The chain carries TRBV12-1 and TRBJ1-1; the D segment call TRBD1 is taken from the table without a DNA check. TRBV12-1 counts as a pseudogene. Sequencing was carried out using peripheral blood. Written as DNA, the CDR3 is TGTGCCAGCAGCTTTGACCATCGACAGGGGGTGAACACTGAAGCTTTCTTT. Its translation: CASSFDHRQGVNTEAFF.